Following are 4 T cell receptor beta chains from one sample sequenced in a study of T cells in Graves' hyperthyroidism and ophthalmopathy (dated by TCRdb to the late 2010s). Library preparation used multiplex PCR. This sample was sequenced with an Illumina HiSeq 2000. TCR beta CDR3 regions were amplified from RNA transcripts. The TCR CDR3 was subjected to a first round of RT-PCR using the HTBI primer set and the Qiagen OneStep RT-PCR kit. The raw public data were reprocessed by TCRdb itself: fastp quality trimming at Q25, MiXCR clonotype calling, in-frame beta chains only. Every CDR3 protein is listed once, alongside the most common genes and DNA of its rows. The sample table records 300,000 to 500,000 distinct CDR3 sequences; over 12% of these occur just once. The ten largest clones represent 28% of the sample. Sequenced material: blood. These receptors originate from a middle-aged man with Graves' ophthalmopathy.

Many counts were recorded for this clonotype. The V and J genes are TRBV12-3 or TRBV12-4 and TRBJ2-1; 7 nucleotides line up with TRBD2. V trimming: 3 bases; J trimming: 7 bases; junction bases outside the gene matches: 9. The CDR3 is 15 amino acids. The CDR3 spells CASSLDVAGVNEQFF. CDR3 DNA: TGTGCCAGCAGTTTGGATGTAGCGGGCGTTAATGAGCAGTTCTTC.

The V call is TRBV5-1, the J call TRBJ2-2, with 10 bases matching TRBD1. The CDR3 covers 15 residues. CDR1 is SGHRS and CDR2 is YFSETQ in the germline V gene. The V and J ends lost 5 bases and 4 bases, in that order; junction bases with no gene match: 5. The CDR3 bases are TGCGCCAGCAGAAGGGACAGGGGAAGCACCGGGGAGCTGTTTTTT. Translated: CASRRDRGSTGELFF.

CDR3 protein: CASSLRTGLSAGELFF. CDR3 DNA sequence: TGCGCCAGCAGCTTACGGACAGGGTTAAGCGCCGGGGAGCTGTTTTTT. This chain joins TRBV5-1 and TRBJ2-2, with 8 bases that match TRBD1. J was trimmed by 6 bases and V by 2 bases; bases with no gene match: 9. The germline gives CDR1 SGHRS, CDR2 YFSETQ. This CDR3 region has 16 residues.

V usage is TRBV6-5 and J usage is TRBJ2-7; D might be TRBD1 (5 bases). Trimming removed 2 bases from V and 0 bases from J, with 11 bases in between. The CDR3 length is 15 residues. CDR1 is MNHEY and CDR2 is SVGAGI in the germline V gene. The CDR3 nucleotides are TGTGCCAGCAGTTACGGGGCACTCCTCTCCTACGAGCAGTACTTC. Its translation is CASSYGALLSYEQYF.